This T cell receptor (beta chain) originates from a study of T-cell memory formation after mild COVID-19. Across the study: Among the donors, TCR clusters were largely specific to each donor.

TCRdb re-called the 5' RACE reads through MiXCR, storing one row per CDR3 protein. Among tens of thousands of distinct CDR3 sequences listed, about a tenth were seen once. A few counts support this clonotype. Its specificity is unknown. The CDR3 contains 14 residues. Trimming shortened V by 1 base and J by 6 bases, and 9 bases separated the two germline ends. Whole-study results and caveats: The pre-infection memory compartment contained some responding clones, suggesting cross-reactive memory joined.

V gene TRBV12-3 or TRBV12-4 combines with J gene TRBJ2-2; D call uncertain. The source of this sequence is an adult woman who had mild COVID-19 (a few samples of this study predate the infection). Cell type and time point are not known. The specimen sequenced was PBMCs or a T cell subset sorted from them (not recorded which). CDR3 sequence: CASSLVKSAGELFF. In DNA form, the CDR3 reads TGTGCCAGCAGTTTAGTAAAGTCGGCCGGGGAGCTGTTTTTT.